This T cell receptor (beta chain) comes out of a study of blood T cell repertoires in COVID-19. Study details: COVID-19 samples, acute and convalescent, were from the United States, Italy and Spain. PBMCs, B-cell-depleted T cells, or T cells provided the cDNA or gDNA that made up the material.

In the source study's methods: Using reference gene primer amplification, nucleated cell counts were estimated. Assay: immunoSEQ multiplex PCR; the TCRdb copy retains only in-frame clones and omits some. V, J and clone size derive from that table, while D and trimming were established from the DNA sequence. The sample lists some 99,000 clones, about 87% occurring once. The CDR3 runs to 16 residues. V was shortened by 1 base and J by 10 bases, with 20 bases between the two germline ends. CDR1 SGHTA and CDR2 FQGTGA come from the germline V gene. This clonotype was sampled from a human donor in a cohort sampled during active COVID-19. The gene calls are TRBV7-3 and TRBJ2-1, with D unclear. Sequenced material: peripheral blood. The CDR3 DNA reads as TGTGCCAGCAGCTTAAGTATTGGCGGCCCCTCAAAAGAGCAGTTCTTC. It codes for CASSLSIGGPSKEQFF.